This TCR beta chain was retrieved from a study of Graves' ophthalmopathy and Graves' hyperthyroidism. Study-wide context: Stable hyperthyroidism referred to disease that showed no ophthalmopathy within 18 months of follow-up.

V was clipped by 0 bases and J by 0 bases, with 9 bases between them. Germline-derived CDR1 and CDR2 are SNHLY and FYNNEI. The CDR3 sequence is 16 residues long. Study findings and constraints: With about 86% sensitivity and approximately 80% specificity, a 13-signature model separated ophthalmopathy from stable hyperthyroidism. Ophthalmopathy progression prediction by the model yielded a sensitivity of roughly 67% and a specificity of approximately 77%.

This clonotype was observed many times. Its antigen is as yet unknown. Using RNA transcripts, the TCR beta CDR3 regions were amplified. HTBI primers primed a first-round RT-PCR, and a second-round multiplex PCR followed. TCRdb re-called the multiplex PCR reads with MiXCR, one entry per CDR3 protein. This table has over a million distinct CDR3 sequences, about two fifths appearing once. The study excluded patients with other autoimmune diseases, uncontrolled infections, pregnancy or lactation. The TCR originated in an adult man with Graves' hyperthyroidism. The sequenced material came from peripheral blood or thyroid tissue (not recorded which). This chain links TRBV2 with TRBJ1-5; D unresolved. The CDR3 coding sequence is TGTGCCAGCAGTGAAGCAGCCCCGTATAGCAATCAGCCCCAGCATTTT. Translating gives CASSEAAPYSNQPQHF.